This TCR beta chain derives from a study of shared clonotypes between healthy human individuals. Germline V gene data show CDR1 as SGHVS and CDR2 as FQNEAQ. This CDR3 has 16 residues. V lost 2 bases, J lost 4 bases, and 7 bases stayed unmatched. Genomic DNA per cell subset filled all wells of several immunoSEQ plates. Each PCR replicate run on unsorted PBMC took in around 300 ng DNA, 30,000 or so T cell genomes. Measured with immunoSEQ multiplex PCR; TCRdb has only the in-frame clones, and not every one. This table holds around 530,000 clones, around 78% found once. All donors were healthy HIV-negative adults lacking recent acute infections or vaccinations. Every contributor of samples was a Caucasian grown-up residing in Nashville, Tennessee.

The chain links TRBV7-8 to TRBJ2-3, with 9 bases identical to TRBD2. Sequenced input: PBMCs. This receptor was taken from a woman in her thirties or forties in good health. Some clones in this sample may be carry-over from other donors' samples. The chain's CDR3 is CASSLMSSGESDTQYF. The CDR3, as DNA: TGTGCCAGCAGCTTAATGTCTAGCGGGGAATCAGATACGCAGTATTTT.